A single sample is the source of the 30 T cell receptor beta chains below, sequenced in a study of persistence of HIV-infected CD4 T cells. Nonspecific anti-CD3/anti-CD28 bead stimulation represents the broad CD4+ T cell repertoire. CD4+ T cells upregulating both CD40 ligand and CD69 were sorted as responding cells. Sequencing used immunoSEQ version 4 in survey mode. The table came from immunoSEQ multiplex PCR; TCRdb's copy has only in-frame clones and leaves some out. The sample carries 40,000 to 55,000 clones, about 85% recorded once. For these TCRs, the target antigens are not known. This specimen was CD4+ T cells sorted from PBMCs after roughly 17-hour stimulation, taken from a patient who received antiretroviral therapy. The source of these receptors is an adult woman with HIV who was CMV-seropositive.

The rearrangement joins TRBV9 to TRBJ1-1; possible D gene TRBD1, 6 bases. The CDR3 has 16 residues. Germline CDR1 is SGDLS and CDR2 is YYNGEE. The V end was cut by 4 bases, the J end by 2 bases, with 18 bases between. This CDR3 is CASSSRGGGHNTEAFF. CDR3 sequence (DNA): TGTGCCAGCAGCTCCCGAGGGGGTGGACATAACACTGAAGCTTTCTTT.

This rearrangement joins TRBV5-4 to TRBJ2-2; 8 nucleotides line up with TRBD2. With V trimmed by 0 bases and J by 1 base, 2 bases remained unmatched. The CDR3 extends over 16 amino acids. Germline V gene lookup returns CDR1 SGHNT and CDR2 YYREEE (reference sequence). Here the CDR3 reads CASSLGGRRNTGELFF. CDR3 DNA sequence: TGTGCCAGCAGCTTGGGCGGGAGGAGGAACACCGGGGAGCTGTTTTTT.

The CDR3 region is CASSIDHPGGAFF. Written as DNA, the CDR3 is TGTGCCAGTAGTATAGATCATCCAGGGGGAGCTTTCTTT. The V gene is TRBV19, the J gene TRBJ1-1; 7 bases agree with TRBD1. The germline gives CDR1 LNHDA, CDR2 SQIVND (reference sequence). J lost 10 bases, V lost 0 bases, and 5 bases had no gene match. The CDR3 has 13 residues.

This chain links TRBV30 with TRBJ1-5, with TRBD1 as a possible D gene (5 bases). CDR1 and CDR2 (germline): GTSNPN, SVGIG (reference sequence). V was clipped by 0 bases and J by 6 bases, with 12 bases between them. The CDR3 covers 14 residues. In DNA form, the CDR3 reads TGTGCCTGGAGTGTACGGGGAGGGACTCAGCCCCAGCATTTT. Amino acids: CAWSVRGGTQPQHF. The whole variable domain, remainder taken from reference TRBV30 and TRBJ1-5, is SQTIHQWPATLVQPVGSPLSLECTVEGTSNPNLYWYRQAAGRGLQLLFYSVGIGQISSEVPQNLSASRPQDRQFILSSKKLLLSDSGFYLCAWSVRGGTQPQHFGDGTRLSIL.

This clone has a single count. This CDR3 is CASSHTGGAEKLFF. DNA of the CDR3: TGTGCCAGCAGCCACACAGGGGGCGCTGAAAAACTGTTTTTT. The chain carries TRBV3-1 (or the pseudogene TRBV3-2) and TRBJ1-4; 9 bases map to TRBD1. This CDR3 contains 14 residues. Germline V gives CDR1 LGHDT, CDR2 YNNKEL (reference sequence). The V and J ends lost 3 bases and 7 bases, in that order; junction bases with no gene match: 3.

The chain combines TRBV5-1 with TRBJ2-7; 7 positions match TRBD1. Trimming removed 4 bases from V and 2 bases from J; junction bases left unmatched: 6. The CDR3 extends over 14 amino acids. The V gene's germline CDR1 is SGHRS and CDR2 YFSETQ. The DNA for the CDR3 is TGCGCCAGCAGCATACAGGGGCTTCCCTACGAGCAGTACTTC. Translating it yields CASSIQGLPYEQYF. The full variable domain, with the rest looked up from reference TRBV5-1 and TRBJ2-7, is KAGVTQTPRYLIKTRGQQVTLSCSPISGHRSVSWYQQTPGQGLQFLFEYFSETQRNKGNFPGRFSGRQFSNSRSEMNVSTLELGDSALYLCASSIQGLPYEQYFGPGTRLTVT.

The chain carries TRBV19 and TRBJ1-5; D ambiguous. Germline V gene lookup returns CDR1 LNHDA and CDR2 SQIVND (reference sequence). This CDR3 region has 15 residues. V gave up 3 bases and J gave up 5 bases, with 14 bases separating them. The CDR3 DNA reads TGTGCCAGTAGTATGCGCAGACGCGTAGATCAGCCCCAGCATTTT. This translates into CASSMRRRVDQPQHF.

This clone turned up a few times. The chain combines TRBV3-1 (or the pseudogene TRBV3-2) with TRBJ1-1; D gene ambiguous. Trimming took 0 bases from V and 11 from J, leaving 16 bases between them. In germline, CDR1 is LGHDT, CDR2 YNNKEL (reference sequence). The CDR3 extends over 14 amino acids. The CDR3 loop reads CASSQDSDRTRAFF. The CDR3 bases are TGTGCCAGCAGCCAAGATTCGGATAGGACGCGGGCTTTCTTT.

The CDR3 bases are TGCGCCAGCAATGGCCCCCGCCGGACGGACCTCAATCAGCCCCAGCATTTT. Amino acid sequence: CASNGPRRTDLNQPQHF. The rearrangement joins TRBV10-1 to TRBJ1-5, with D uncertain. CDR3 length equals 17 residues. With 7 bases removed from V and 3 bases from J, the gap between germline ends came to 22 bases. The germline CDR1 and CDR2 sequences are WNHNN and SYGVQD (reference sequence).

The rearrangement links TRBV7-2 to TRBJ1-3, with D uncertain. CDR3 size: 15 residues. V lost 2 bases and J lost 0, with 8 bases in between. Germline V gene lookup returns CDR1 SGHTA and CDR2 FQGNSA. CDR3 residues: CASSLSGSSGNTIYF. The CDR3 region has the DNA TGTGCCAGCAGCTTAAGTGGGAGCTCTGGAAACACCATATATTTT. The complete variable domain, with remaining parts taken from reference TRBV7-2 and TRBJ1-3, reads GAGVSQSPSNKVTEKGKDVELRCDPISGHTALYWYRQSLGQGLEFLIYFQGNSAPDKSGLPSDRFSAERTGGSVSTLTIQRTQQEDSAVYLCASSLSGSSGNTIYFGEGSWLTVV.

The chain carries TRBV3-1 (or the pseudogene TRBV3-2) and TRBJ1-1; no clear D. CDR1 and CDR2 (germline): LGHDT, YNNKEL (reference sequence). The CDR3 extends over 14 amino acids. V lost 2 bases to trimming and J lost 0 bases, with 7 bases between them. As DNA, the CDR3 is TGTGCCAGCAGCCAATCTATCATGAACACTGAAGCTTTCTTT. Its translation: CASSQSIMNTEAFF.

The V and J genes are TRBV7-3 and TRBJ1-1, with TRBD1 as a possible D gene (5 bases). Germline V gene data show CDR1 as SGHTA and CDR2 as FQGTGA. The V and J ends lost 1 base and 6 bases respectively, with 12 bases between them. The CDR3 runs 14 residues. The CDR3 bases are TGTGCCAGCAGCTTAAGTCCAGGGTTGTCTGAAGCTTTCTTT. Protein: CASSLSPGLSEAFF.

The V gene is TRBV5-4, the J gene TRBJ1-2, with D perhaps matching TRBD1 (5 bases). The CDR3 has 12 residues. The V gene's germline CDR1 is SGHNT and CDR2 YYREEE (reference sequence). Trimming took 2 bases from V and 4 from J, leaving 6 bases between them. Written as DNA, the CDR3 is TGTGCCAGCAGCTTCGACAGCTATGGCTACACCTTC. It encodes CASSFDSYGYTF.

The chain is built from TRBV16 and TRBJ1-6, with 9 bases matching TRBD1. The CDR3 length is 17 residues. Germline trimming cut 3 bases from V and 7 bases from J; bases unmatched to any gene: 10. CDR1 is KGHSY, CDR2 FQNENV, per germline. CDR3 nucleotide sequence: TGTGCCAGCAGCCAGTCAATCGTAGGACAGGGGAATTCACCCCTCCACTTT. Amino acids: CASSQSIVGQGNSPLHF.

This chain links TRBV4-1 with TRBJ1-2; D is perhaps TRBD1 (5 bases). Germline lookup yields CDR1 MGHRA and CDR2 YSYEKL. Trimming left V 3 bases short and J 4 bases short, with 9 bases between. The CDR3 runs to 13 residues. The CDR3 protein is CASSQGRGYGYTF. The CDR3 nucleotides read TGCGCCAGCAGCCAGGGACGGGGCTATGGCTACACCTTC.

In its sample, this clone was seen once. The chain links TRBV5-1 to TRBJ2-7, with D possibly matching TRBD1 (5 bases). The germline V gene has CDR1 SGHRS and CDR2 YFSETQ. Trimming removed 1 base at V and 7 bases at J, with 12 bases between. CDR3 length: 13 residues. The CDR3 protein is CASSLTGYEEQYV. The CDR3 DNA reads TGCGCCAGCAGCTTGACAGGCTATGAGGAGCAGTACGTC.

This clone came up once. One junction end does not reproduce the germline sequence, and a read error may be involved. The J gene is TRBJ1-1, the V gene TRBV12-3 or TRBV12-4; maybe TRBD1 (5 bases). The CDR3 is made up of 13 amino acids. CDR3: CASSLTGRTVAFF. In DNA, the CDR3 is TGTGCCAGCAGTTTAACAGGCAGGACTGTAGCTTTCTTT.

The chain is built from TRBV30 and TRBJ2-3; the D is unclear. The CDR3 contains 14 residues. Trimming took 2 bases from V and 1 from J, leaving 10 bases between them. Per the germline V gene, CDR1 is GTSNPN and CDR2 is SVGIG (reference sequence). The DNA of the CDR3 is TGTGCCTGGAGTAAACAATGGGGCACAGATACGCAGTATTTT. It is translated as CAWSKQWGTDTQYF. Complete variable domain (other parts from reference TRBV30 and TRBJ2-3): SQTIHQWPATLVQPVGSPLSLECTVEGTSNPNLYWYRQAAGRGLQLLFYSVGIGQISSEVPQNLSASRPQDRQFILSSKKLLLSDSGFYLCAWSKQWGTDTQYFGPGTRLTVL.

The chain has TRBV7-8 and TRBJ1-1, with 8 bases identical to TRBD1. The V segment lost 8 bases and the J segment 11 bases; nucleotides outside the gene matches: 13. The CDR3 has 13 amino acids. Per the germline V gene, CDR1 is SGHVS and CDR2 is FQNEAQ. CDR3 protein: CASGRDRSLGAFF. The CDR3 nucleotides read TGTGCCAGCGGCCGGGACAGGAGCTTGGGTGCTTTCTTT.

This clone was recorded once. The sample carries other DNA sequences with the same CDR3. DNA of the CDR3: TGCGCCAGCAGCTTGCTACTAGCGGGGGGGAACAATGAGCAGTTCTTC. Its protein is CASSLLLAGGNNEQFF. The chain couples TRBV5-1 to TRBJ2-1; 13 positions agree with TRBD2. CDR3 length equals 16 residues. Germline CDR1 SGHRS, CDR2 YFSETQ. Germline trimming cut 1 base from V and 5 bases from J; bases unmatched to any gene: 3.

The V and J genes are TRBV30 and TRBJ2-3; 13 positions match TRBD2. This CDR3 has 14 residues. Looked up from germline, CDR1 is GTSNPN and CDR2 is SVGIG (reference sequence). The V gene end was trimmed by 2 bases and the J gene end by 14 bases; junction bases not matched to a gene: 10. The CDR3: CAWSPGLAGLASYF. The CDR3 DNA is TGTGCCTGGAGTCCGGGACTAGCGGGATTAGCGTCGTATTTT.

V is TRBV6-5 and J is TRBJ1-1; 9 bases are a match to TRBD1. V shed 6 bases and J 6 bases; nucleotides not matched to a gene: 5. Germline CDR1 reads MNHEY; CDR2 reads SVGAGI. This CDR3 spans 13 amino acids. CDR3 protein: CASSAGTGPEAFF. In DNA form, the CDR3 reads TGTGCCAGCAGCGCCGGGACAGGGCCTGAAGCTTTCTTT.

The chain is built from TRBV9 and TRBJ2-3; D might be TRBD1 (6 bases). The V and J ends lost 3 bases and 1 base respectively, with 12 bases between them. This CDR3 is built from 15 residues. Per the germline V gene, CDR1 is SGDLS and CDR2 is YYNGEE. DNA of the CDR3: TGTGCCAGCAGCGCCAGACAGGCGGGCACAGATACGCAGTATTTT. Translation gives CASSARQAGTDTQYF.

The CDR3 DNA follows: TGTGCCAGCAGCCTTGGGACAGGGGACACTGAAGCTTTCTTT. Its translation is CASSLGTGDTEAFF. V gene TRBV7-6 combines with J gene TRBJ1-1; TRBD1 matches at 10 bases. The V gene's germline CDR1 is SGHVS and CDR2 FNYEAQ. The CDR3 loop spans 14 amino acids. The J segment lost 3 bases and the V segment lost 5 bases, leaving 3 bases of the junction unmatched.

The V and J genes are TRBV6-6 and TRBJ1-3; possible D gene TRBD1, 5 bases. The germline gives CDR1 MNHNY, CDR2 SVGAGI (reference sequence). V shed 2 bases and J shed 0 bases, with 8 bases lying between them. The CDR3 totals 15 residues. CDR3: CASSYAGPSGNTIYF. CDR3 DNA: TGTGCCAGCAGTTACGCAGGGCCCTCTGGAAACACCATATATTTT.

This chain joins TRBV18 and TRBJ1-6; 9 bases agree with TRBD1. V trimming: 3 bases; J trimming: 7 bases; junction bases outside the gene matches: 4. Per the germline V gene, CDR1 is KGHSH and CDR2 is LQKENI. This CDR3 contains 15 residues. The CDR3 nucleotides are TGTGCCAGCTCACCCCCACAGGGGGCGAATTCACCCCTCCACTTT. This codes for CASSPPQGANSPLHF.

The CDR3 loop is CATSDGPGNQPQHF. CDR3 coding DNA: TGTGCCACCAGTGATGGGCCGGGCAATCAGCCCCAGCATTTT. The genes are TRBV24-1 and TRBJ1-5; D not certain. This CDR3 has 14 amino acids. V was cut by 3 bases and J by 2 bases, with 7 bases left in between. CDR1 KGHDR and CDR2 SFDVKD come from the germline V gene.

This sequence joins TRBV20-1 and TRBJ2-5, with D unclear. Germline V gives CDR1 DFQATT, CDR2 SNEGSKA (reference sequence). This CDR3 spans 11 amino acids. V lost 2 bases, J lost 1 base, and 2 bases lay in between. In DNA, the CDR3 is TGCAGTGCTAGAATCCAAGAGACCCAGTACTTC. Amino acid sequence: CSARIQETQYF.

This rearrangement joins TRBV24-1 to TRBJ2-5, with 13 bases lining up with TRBD2. This CDR3 has 15 residues. V was clipped by 7 bases and J by 5 bases; unmatched bases: 6. The germline V gene encodes CDR1 KGHDR and CDR2 SFDVKD. DNA of the CDR3: TGTGCCACCAGGGGACTAGCGGGGACAAGGGAGACCCAGTACTTC. It specifies CATRGLAGTRETQYF.

The rearrangement links TRBV15 to TRBJ2-3; D assignment may be TRBD1 or TRBD2 (5 bases each). The germline gives CDR1 LNHNV, CDR2 YYDKDF (reference sequence). The length of the CDR3 is 15 residues. Trimming pared 1 base from V and 2 bases from J, leaving 10 bases between. Here the CDR3 reads CATSRGGGPTDTQYF. As DNA, the CDR3 is TGTGCCACCAGCAGAGGGGGCGGGCCCACAGATACGCAGTATTTT.